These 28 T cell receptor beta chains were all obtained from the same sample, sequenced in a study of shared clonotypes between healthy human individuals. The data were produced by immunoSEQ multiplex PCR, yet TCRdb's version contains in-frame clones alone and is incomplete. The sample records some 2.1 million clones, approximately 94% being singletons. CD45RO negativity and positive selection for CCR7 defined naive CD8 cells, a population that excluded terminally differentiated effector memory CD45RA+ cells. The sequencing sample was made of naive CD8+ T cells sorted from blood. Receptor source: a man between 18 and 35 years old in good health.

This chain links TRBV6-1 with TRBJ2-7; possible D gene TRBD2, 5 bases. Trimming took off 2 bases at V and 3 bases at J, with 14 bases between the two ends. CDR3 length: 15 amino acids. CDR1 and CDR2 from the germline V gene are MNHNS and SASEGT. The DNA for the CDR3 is TGTGCCAGCAGTGAATGGGGTGGTAGCGTCTACGAGCAGTACTTC. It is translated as CASSEWGGSVYEQYF.

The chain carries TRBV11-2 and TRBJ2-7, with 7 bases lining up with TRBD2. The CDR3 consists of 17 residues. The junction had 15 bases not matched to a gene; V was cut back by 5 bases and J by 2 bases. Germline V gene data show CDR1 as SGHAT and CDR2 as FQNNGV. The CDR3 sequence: CASSPPGYGGSTYEQYF. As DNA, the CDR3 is TGTGCCAGCAGCCCCCCCGGCTACGGGGGGTCCACCTACGAGCAGTACTTC.

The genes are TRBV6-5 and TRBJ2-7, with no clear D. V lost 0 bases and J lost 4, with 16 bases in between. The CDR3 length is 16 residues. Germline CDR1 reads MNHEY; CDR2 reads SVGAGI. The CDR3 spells CASSYSGPVGRYEQYF. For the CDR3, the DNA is TGTGCCAGCAGTTACTCCGGACCTGTTGGCCGTTACGAGCAGTACTTC.

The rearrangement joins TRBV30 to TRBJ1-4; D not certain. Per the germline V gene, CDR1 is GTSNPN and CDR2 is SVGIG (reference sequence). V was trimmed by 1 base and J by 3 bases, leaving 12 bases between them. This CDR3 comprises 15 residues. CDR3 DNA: TGTGCCTGGAGTGGGTACAAGGAAGCTAATGAAAAACTGTTTTTT. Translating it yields CAWSGYKEANEKLFF.

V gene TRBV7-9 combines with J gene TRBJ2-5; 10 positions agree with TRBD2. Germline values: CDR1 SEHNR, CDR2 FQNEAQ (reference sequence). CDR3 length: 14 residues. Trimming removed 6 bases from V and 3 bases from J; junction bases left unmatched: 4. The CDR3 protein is CASSYLAGEETQYF. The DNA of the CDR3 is TGTGCCAGCAGTTACCTAGCGGGAGAAGAGACCCAGTACTTC.

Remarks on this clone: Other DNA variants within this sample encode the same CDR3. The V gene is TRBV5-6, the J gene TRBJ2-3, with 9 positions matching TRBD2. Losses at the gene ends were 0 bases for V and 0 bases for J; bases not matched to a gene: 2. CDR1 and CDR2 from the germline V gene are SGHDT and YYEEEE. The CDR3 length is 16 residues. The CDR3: CASSLELAGSTDTQYF. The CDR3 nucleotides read TGTGCCAGCAGCTTGGAGCTAGCGGGGAGCACAGATACGCAGTATTTT.

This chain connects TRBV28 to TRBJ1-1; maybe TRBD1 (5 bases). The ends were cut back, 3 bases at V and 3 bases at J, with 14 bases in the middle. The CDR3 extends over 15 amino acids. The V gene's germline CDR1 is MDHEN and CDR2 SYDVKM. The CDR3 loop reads CASSLRGWGDTEAFF. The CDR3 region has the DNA TGTGCCAGCAGTTTGAGGGGATGGGGGGACACTGAAGCTTTCTTT.

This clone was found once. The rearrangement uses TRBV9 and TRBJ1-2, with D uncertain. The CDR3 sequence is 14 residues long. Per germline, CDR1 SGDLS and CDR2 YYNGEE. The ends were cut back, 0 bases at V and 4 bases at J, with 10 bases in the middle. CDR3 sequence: CASSVGQDSYGYTF. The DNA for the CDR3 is TGTGCCAGCAGCGTAGGTCAGGATTCCTATGGCTACACCTTC. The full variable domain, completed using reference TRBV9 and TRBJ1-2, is DSGVTQTPKHLITATGQRVTLRCSPRSGDLSVYWYQQSLDQGLQFLIQYYNGEERAKGNILERFSAQQFPDLHSELNLSSLELGDSALYFCASSVGQDSYGYTFGSGTRLTVV.

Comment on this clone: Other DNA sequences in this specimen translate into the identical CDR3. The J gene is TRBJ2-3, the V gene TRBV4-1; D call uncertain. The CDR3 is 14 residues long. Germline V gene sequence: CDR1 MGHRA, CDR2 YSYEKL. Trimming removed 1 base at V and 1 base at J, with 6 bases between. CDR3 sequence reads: CASSQVVGTDTQYF. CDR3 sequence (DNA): TGCGCCAGCAGCCAAGTGGTGGGCACAGATACGCAGTATTTT.

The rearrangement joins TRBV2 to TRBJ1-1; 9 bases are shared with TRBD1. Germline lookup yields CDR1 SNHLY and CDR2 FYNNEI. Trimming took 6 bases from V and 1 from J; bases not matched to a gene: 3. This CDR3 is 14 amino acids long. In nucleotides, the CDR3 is TGTGCCAGCAGAGACAGGGGGTCGAACACTGAAGCTTTCTTT. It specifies CASRDRGSNTEAFF.

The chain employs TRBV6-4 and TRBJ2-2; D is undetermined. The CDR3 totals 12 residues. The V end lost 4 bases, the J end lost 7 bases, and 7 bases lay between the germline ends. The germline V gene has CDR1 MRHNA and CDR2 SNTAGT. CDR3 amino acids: CASSALGGELFF. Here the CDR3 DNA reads TGTGCCAGCAGTGCCCTCGGCGGGGAGCTGTTTTTT.

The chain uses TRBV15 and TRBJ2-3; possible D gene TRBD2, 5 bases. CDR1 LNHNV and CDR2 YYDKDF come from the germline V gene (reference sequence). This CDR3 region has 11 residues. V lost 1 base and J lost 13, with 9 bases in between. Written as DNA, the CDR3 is TGTGCCACCAGCAGAGCACTAGAAAAGTATTTT. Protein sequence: CATSRALEKYF.

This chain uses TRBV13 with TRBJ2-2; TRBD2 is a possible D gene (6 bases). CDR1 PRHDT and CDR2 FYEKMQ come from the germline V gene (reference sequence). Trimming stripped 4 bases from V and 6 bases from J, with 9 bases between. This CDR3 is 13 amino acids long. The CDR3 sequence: CASSSGTPGELFF. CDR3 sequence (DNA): TGTGCCAGCAGCTCCGGGACTCCCGGGGAGCTGTTTTTT.

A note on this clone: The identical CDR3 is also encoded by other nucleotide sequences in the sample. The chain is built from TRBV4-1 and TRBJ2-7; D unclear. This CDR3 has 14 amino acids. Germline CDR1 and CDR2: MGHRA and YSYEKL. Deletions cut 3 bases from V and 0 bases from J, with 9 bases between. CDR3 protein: CASSQYPGSYEQYF. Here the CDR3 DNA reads TGCGCCAGCAGCCAGTATCCAGGCTCCTACGAGCAGTACTTC.

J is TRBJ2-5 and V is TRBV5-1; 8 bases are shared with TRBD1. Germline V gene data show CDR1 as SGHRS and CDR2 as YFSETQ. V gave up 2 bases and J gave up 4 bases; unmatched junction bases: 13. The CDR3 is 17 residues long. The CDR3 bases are TGCGCCAGCAGCTTCAGGGGGCGCGCAGAATGGACAGAGACCCAGTACTTC. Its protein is CASSFRGRAEWTETQYF.

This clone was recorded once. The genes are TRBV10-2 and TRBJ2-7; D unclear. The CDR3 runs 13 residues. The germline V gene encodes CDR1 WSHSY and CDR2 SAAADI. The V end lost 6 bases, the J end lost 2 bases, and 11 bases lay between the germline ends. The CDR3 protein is CASRDLTTYEQYF. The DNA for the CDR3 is TGCGCCAGCAGGGACCTTACTACCTACGAGCAGTACTTC.

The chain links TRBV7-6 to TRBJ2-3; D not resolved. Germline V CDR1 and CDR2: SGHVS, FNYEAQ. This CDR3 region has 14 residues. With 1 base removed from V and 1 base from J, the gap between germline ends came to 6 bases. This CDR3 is CASSLVSGTDTQYF. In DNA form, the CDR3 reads TGTGCCAGCAGCTTAGTGTCTGGCACAGATACGCAGTATTTT. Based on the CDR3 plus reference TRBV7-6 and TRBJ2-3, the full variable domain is GAGVSQSPRYKVTKRGQDVALRCDPISGHVSLYWYRQALGQGPEFLTYFNYEAQQDKSGLPNDRFSAERPEGSISTLTIQRTEQRDSAMYRCASSLVSGTDTQYFGPGTRLTVL.

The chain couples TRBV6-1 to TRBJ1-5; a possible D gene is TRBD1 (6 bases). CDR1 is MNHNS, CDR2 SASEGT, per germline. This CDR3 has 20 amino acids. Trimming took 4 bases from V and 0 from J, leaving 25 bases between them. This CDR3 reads CASSAPNRAGAAPSNQPQHF. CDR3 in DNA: TGTGCCAGCAGTGCCCCCAACCGAGCAGGGGCCGCCCCTAGCAATCAGCCCCAGCATTTT.

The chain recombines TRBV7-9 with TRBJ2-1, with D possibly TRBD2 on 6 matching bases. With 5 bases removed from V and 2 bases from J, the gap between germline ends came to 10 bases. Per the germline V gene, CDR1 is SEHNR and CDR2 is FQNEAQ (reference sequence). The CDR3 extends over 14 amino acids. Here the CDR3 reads CASSPIAAYNEQFF. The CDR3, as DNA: TGTGCCAGCAGCCCCATAGCGGCCTACAATGAGCAGTTCTTC.

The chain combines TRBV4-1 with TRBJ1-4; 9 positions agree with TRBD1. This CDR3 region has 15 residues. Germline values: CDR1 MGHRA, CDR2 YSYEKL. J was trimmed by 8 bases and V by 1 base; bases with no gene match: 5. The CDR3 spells CASSQVTGGREKLFF. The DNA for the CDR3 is TGCGCCAGCAGCCAAGTAACAGGGGGCAGGGAAAAACTGTTTTTT.

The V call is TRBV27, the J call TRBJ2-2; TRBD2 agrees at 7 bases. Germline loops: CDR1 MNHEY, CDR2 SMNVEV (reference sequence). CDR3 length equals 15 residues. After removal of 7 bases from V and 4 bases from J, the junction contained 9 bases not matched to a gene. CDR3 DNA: TGTGCCAGCACCTTGGGAGGGGAGGGCACCGGGGAGCTGTTTTTT. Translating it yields CASTLGGEGTGELFF.

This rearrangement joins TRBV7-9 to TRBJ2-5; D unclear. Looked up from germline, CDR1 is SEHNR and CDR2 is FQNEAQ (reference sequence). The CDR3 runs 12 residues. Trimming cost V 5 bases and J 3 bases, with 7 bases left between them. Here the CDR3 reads CASSGSEETQYF. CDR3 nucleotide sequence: TGTGCCAGCAGCGGGTCGGAAGAGACCCAGTACTTC.

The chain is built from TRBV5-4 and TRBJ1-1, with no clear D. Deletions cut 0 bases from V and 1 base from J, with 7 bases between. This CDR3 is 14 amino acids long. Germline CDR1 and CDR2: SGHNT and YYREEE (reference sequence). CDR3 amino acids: CASSLAIENTEAFF. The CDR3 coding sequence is TGTGCCAGCAGCTTGGCGATAGAGAACACTGAAGCTTTCTTT.

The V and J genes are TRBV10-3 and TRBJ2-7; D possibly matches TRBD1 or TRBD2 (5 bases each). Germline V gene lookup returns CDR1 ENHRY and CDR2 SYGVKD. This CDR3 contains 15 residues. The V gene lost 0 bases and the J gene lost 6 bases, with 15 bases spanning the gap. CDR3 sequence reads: CAISESGPIPPEQYF. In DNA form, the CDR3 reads TGTGCCATCAGTGAGTCGGGACCCATCCCGCCCGAGCAGTACTTC.

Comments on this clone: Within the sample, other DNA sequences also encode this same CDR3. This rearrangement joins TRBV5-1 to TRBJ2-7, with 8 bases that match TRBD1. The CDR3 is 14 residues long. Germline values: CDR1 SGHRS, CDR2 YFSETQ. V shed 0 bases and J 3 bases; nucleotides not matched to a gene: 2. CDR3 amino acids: CASSLAGGLYEQYF. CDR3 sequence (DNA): TGCGCCAGCAGCTTGGCAGGGGGCCTCTACGAGCAGTACTTC.

The CDR3 DNA follows: TGTGCCATCACCACCGTAGCGGGAGCGGGCACCGGGGAGCTGTTTTTT. Translation: CAITTVAGAGTGELFF. The rearrangement uses TRBV10-3 and TRBJ2-2, with 9 bases that match TRBD2. Trimming cost V 7 bases and J 4 bases; bases outside gene matches: 10. The CDR3 covers 16 residues. Germline CDR1 is ENHRY and CDR2 is SYGVKD.

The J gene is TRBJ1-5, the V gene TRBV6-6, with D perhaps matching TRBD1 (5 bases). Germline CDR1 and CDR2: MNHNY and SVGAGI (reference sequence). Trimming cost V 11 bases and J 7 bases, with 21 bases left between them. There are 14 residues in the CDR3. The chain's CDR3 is CAVSRDGTGQPQHF. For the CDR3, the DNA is TGTGCCGTATCCCGAGACGGGACGGGGCAGCCCCAGCATTTT.

The CDR3 DNA is TGTGCCAGCCAAGTCGAAGGGACGGGCGCCACTAACTATGGCTACACCTTC. This translates into CASQVEGTGATNYGYTF. V and J are TRBV19 and TRBJ1-2; tentatively, D is TRBD1 (5 bases). The CDR3 has 17 amino acids. Germline CDR1 LNHDA, CDR2 SQIVND (reference sequence). Trimming took 9 bases from V and 0 from J, leaving 23 bases between them.